This is a list of T cell receptor beta chains from one sample in a study of blood T cell repertoires in COVID-19. Sequenced by immunoSEQ multiplex PCR; TCRdb stores in-frame clones only, minus some. The sample holds a few hundred thousand clones, 70% to 90% seen once. Sequencing was carried out using peripheral blood. The receptors originated from a young man who had recovered from COVID-19. The CDR3 runs from the conserved cysteine through the conserved F or W. The order of the fields is J gene, V gene, D gene, clone size, CDR3 DNA, CDR3 protein. The D gene is left open where the match is weak. For some rows the clone size is stated as once, few or many, or as a class when expanded; others skip it.

TRBJ2-5 TRBV3-1/TRBV3-2 - - TGTGCCAGCAGCCAAGATTTAAAGACCCAGTACTTC CASSQDLKTQYF
TRBJ2-7 TRBV11-2 - few TGTGCCAGCGGGTACAGTCTGGACGAGCAGTACTTC CASGYSLDEQYF
TRBJ2-7 TRBV6-5 TRBD2 - TGTGCCAGCAGTAGGACTAGCGGGGCCGCCTACGAGCAGTACTTC CASSRTSGAAYEQYF
TRBJ2-7 TRBV29-1 TRBD1 - TGCAGCGTCAGGGACAGGGTCAGCGAGCAGTACTTC CSVRDRVSEQYF
TRBJ1-6 TRBV7-8 TRBD1 few TGTGCCAGCAGCTTAGTTTCTGGACAGGGGGCCGGCTGGACACCCCTCCACTTT CASSLVSGQGAGWTPLHF
TRBJ2-7 TRBV5-6 - many TGTGCCAGCAGCCAGCAGGGGAACTCCTACGAGCAGTACTTC CASSQQGNSYEQYF
TRBJ1-2 TRBV5-1 TRBD1 - TGCGCCAGCAGCTTGAAGGCGGGACAGGAATTTCCGAGGTACACCTTC CASSLKAGQEFPRYTF
TRBJ1-1 TRBV10-3 TRBD1 - TGTGCCATCAGGAATGCCGGGACAGTGAACACTGAAGCTTTCTTT CAIRNAGTVNTEAFF
TRBJ2-3 TRBV9 - - TGTGCCAGCAGCCTCGATAGACTCCAACGCACAGATACGCAGTATTTT CASSLDRLQRTDTQYF
TRBJ2-1 TRBV9 - - TGTGCCAGCGGCCCCGAGGGAGCGACTCACAATGAGCAGTTCTTC CASGPEGATHNEQFF
TRBJ2-1 TRBV2 TRBD2 - TGTGCCAGCAGTGATGGGACTAAAAATGAGCAGTTCTTC CASSDGTKNEQFF
TRBJ1-1 TRBV2 - - TGTGCCAGCAGTGACAGAACCATAGAAGCTTTCTTT CASSDRTIEAFF
TRBJ1-2 TRBV5-6 TRBD1 - TGTGCCAGCAGCTTGGAGAGACAGGGCCCGGGGGGCTACACCTTC CASSLERQGPGGYTF
TRBJ1-1 TRBV6-6 - - TGTGCCAGCAGTTACTCGACGACAGCACTCCTCGGAGTAGCTTTCTTT CASSYSTTALLGVAFF
TRBJ2-1 TRBV29-1 - - TGCAGCGTCCCCGCCCGGGACTCCAGCTCCTACAATGAGCAGTTCTTC CSVPARDSSSYNEQFF
TRBJ2-2 TRBV25-1 - - TGTGCCAGCAGTGAGGCCCGGGGGGCCTACACCGGGGAGCTGTTTTTT CASSEARGAYTGELFF
TRBJ2-3 TRBV19 TRBD1 - TGTGCCAGTAGTATATTCCGGGACAGGGGCAAGGCAGATACGCAGTATTTT CASSIFRDRGKADTQYF
TRBJ2-2 TRBV7-7 - - TGTGCTAGCAGTCCTCAACCACTAGCTCCCACCGGGGAGCTGTTTTTT CASSPQPLAPTGELFF
TRBJ2-1 TRBV19 - - TGTGCCAGTAGTTTATTTCAGTACAATGAGCAGTTCTTC CASSLFQYNEQFF
TRBJ2-7 TRBV5-1 TRBD1 - TGCGCCAGCAGCGCGGGACAGGGGGCGGCCTACGAGCAGTACTTC CASSAGQGAAYEQYF
TRBJ2-3 TRBV9 TRBD2 - TGTGCCAGCACGTCGAGCGGGAGAACGGATGATACGCAGTATTTT CASTSSGRTDDTQYF
TRBJ2-7 TRBV29-1 - - TGCAGCGTAGCCGCAGGGGACTCCTACGAGCAGTACTTC CSVAAGDSYEQYF
TRBJ1-3 TRBV5-1 - - TGCGCCAGCAGCTTGGCCCCCCGACAAAGCTCTGGAAACACCATATATTTT CASSLAPRQSSGNTIYF
TRBJ2-7 TRBV5-1 - - TGCGCCAGCAGCTTGGGTAGGGGGTCCTACGAGCAGTACTTC CASSLGRGSYEQYF
TRBJ2-7 TRBV7-6 - - TGTGCCAGCAGCCCGATATCAGGCGCGAGCTACGAGCAGTACTTC CASSPISGASYEQYF
TRBJ1-5 TRBV15 - - TGTGCCACCAGCAGAGTCGGAGTTAATCAGCCCCAGCATTTT CATSRVGVNQPQHF
TRBJ2-3 TRBV3-1/TRBV3-2 - - TGTGCCAGCAGCCAACTCGGGGCAGATACGCAGTATTTT CASSQLGADTQYF
TRBJ2-1 TRBV5-5 TRBD1 - TGTGCCAGCAGCGCGGGGGCCGGGACAGGGTCCCATGAGCAGTTCTTC CASSAGAGTGSHEQFF
TRBJ2-7 TRBV10-2 TRBD2 - TGCGCCAGCTCCAAGTTAGCGGGATATGGACCCGAGCAGTACTTC CASSKLAGYGPEQYF
TRBJ2-3 TRBV2 TRBD2 - TGTGCCACCGAAGCGGGAGTTCCAGATACGCAGTATTTT CATEAGVPDTQYF
TRBJ2-1 TRBV7-8 TRBD2 few TGTGCCAGCAGCCGCTTAGTAGCGGGGGTATCCTACAATGAGCAGTTCTTC CASSRLVAGVSYNEQFF
TRBJ1-2 TRBV15 - once TGTGCCACCAGCAGAGAGCCTGCGGGTCATGGCTACACCTTC CATSREPAGHGYTF
TRBJ2-1 TRBV6-1 TRBD1 - TGTGCCAGCAGTGAAGCGGACAGGGCACCTGCTATTCGGAGGAATGAGCAGTTCTTC CASSEADRAPAIRRNEQFF
TRBJ1-2 TRBV6-5 - - TGTGCCAGCAGTTACCTGGGGCAAGGCTACACCTTC CASSYLGQGYTF
TRBJ2-1 TRBV5-4 TRBD2 - TGTGCCAGCAGCGGGATAGCGGGAGGCCTCAACAATGAGCAGTTCTTC CASSGIAGGLNNEQFF
TRBJ1-3 TRBV9 - - TGTGCCAGCAGCCCTAGTATCCCTGGAAACACCATATATTTT CASSPSIPGNTIYF
TRBJ2-1 TRBV9 TRBD1 - TGTGCCAGCAGCGAGGGGGCCGGGACAATCGATGAGCAGTTCTTC CASSEGAGTIDEQFF
TRBJ1-1 TRBV9 - - TGTGCCAGCAGCCCGTCCACTACGAACACTGAAGCTTTCTTT CASSPSTTNTEAFF
TRBJ1-3 TRBV10-3 - - TGTGCCATCAGTGAGCACCCTTCCGGAGGCTCTGGAAACACCATATATTTT CAISEHPSGGSGNTIYF
TRBJ1-4 TRBV19 - once TGTGCCAGTAGTATCGACAGTTCCGGCAATGAAAAACTGTTTTTT CASSIDSSGNEKLFF